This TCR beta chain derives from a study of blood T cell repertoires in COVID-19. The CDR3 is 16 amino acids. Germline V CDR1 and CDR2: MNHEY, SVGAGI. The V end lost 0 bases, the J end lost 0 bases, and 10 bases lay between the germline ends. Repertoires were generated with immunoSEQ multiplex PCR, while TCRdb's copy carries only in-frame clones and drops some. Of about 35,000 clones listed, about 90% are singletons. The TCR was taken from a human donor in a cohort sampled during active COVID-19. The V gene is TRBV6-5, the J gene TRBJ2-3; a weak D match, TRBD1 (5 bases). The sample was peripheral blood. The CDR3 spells CASSYSGRPSTDTQYF. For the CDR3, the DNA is TGTGCCAGCAGTTACTCGGGGCGACCTAGCACAGATACGCAGTATTTT.